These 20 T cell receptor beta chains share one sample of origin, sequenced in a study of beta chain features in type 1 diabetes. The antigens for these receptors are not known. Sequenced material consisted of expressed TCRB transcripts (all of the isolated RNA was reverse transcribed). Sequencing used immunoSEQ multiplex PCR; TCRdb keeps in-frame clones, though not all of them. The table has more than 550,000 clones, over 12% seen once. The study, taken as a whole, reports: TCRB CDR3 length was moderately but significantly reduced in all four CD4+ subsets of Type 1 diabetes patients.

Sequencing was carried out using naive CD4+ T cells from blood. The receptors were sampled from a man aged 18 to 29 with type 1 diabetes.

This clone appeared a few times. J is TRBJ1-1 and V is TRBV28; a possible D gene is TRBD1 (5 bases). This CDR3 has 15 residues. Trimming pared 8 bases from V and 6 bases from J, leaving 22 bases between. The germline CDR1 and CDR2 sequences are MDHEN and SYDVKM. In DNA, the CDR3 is TGTGCCAGCGGCCGGGCCGATGTAGGGGCCCCTGAAGCTTTCTTT. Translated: CASGRADVGAPEAFF.

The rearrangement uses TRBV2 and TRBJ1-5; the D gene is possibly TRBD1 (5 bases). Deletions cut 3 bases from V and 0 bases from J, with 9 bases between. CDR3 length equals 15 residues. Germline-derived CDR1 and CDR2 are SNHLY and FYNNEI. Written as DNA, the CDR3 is TGTGCCAGCAGTGAGACAGAGTATAGCAATCAGCCCCAGCATTTT. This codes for CASSETEYSNQPQHF.

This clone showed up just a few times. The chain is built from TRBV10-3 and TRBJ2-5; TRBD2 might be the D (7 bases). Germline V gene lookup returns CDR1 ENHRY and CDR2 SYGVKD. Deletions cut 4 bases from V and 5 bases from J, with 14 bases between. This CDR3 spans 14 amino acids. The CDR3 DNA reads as TGTGCCATCAGTGTGGGAGGGGGTGATGAGACCCAGTACTTC. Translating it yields CAISVGGGDETQYF.

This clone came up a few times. The CDR3 DNA follows: TGTGCCAGCATGGAGGGACTTAGCACAGATACGCAGTATTTT. It specifies CASMEGLSTDTQYF. The chain joins TRBV2 to TRBJ2-3; D may be TRBD2 (6 bases). Per germline, CDR1 SNHLY and CDR2 FYNNEI. Trimming cost V 7 bases and J 0 bases, with 11 bases left between them. The CDR3 has 14 residues.

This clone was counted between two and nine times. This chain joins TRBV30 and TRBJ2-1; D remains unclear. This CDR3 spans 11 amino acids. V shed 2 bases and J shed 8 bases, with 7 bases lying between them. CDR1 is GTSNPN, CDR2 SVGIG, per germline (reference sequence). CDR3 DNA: TGTGCCTGGAGTCCTTCCGATGAGCAGTTCTTC. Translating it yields CAWSPSDEQFF. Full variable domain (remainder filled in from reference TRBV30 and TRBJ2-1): SQTIHQWPATLVQPVGSPLSLECTVEGTSNPNLYWYRQAAGRGLQLLFYSVGIGQISSEVPQNLSASRPQDRQFILSSKKLLLSDSGFYLCAWSPSDEQFFGPGTRLTVL.

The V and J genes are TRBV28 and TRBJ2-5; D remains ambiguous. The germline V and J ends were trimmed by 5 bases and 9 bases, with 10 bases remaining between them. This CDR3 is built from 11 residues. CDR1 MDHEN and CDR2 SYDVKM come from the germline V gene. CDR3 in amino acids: CASSPGLPQYF. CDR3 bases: TGTGCCAGCAGTCCCGGGCTCCCCCAGTACTTC.

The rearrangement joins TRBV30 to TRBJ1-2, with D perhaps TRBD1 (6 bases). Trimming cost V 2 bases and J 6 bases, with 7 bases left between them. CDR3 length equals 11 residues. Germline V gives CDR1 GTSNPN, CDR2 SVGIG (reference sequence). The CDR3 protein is CAWSYRDGYTF. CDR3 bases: TGTGCCTGGAGTTACAGGGATGGCTACACCTTC.

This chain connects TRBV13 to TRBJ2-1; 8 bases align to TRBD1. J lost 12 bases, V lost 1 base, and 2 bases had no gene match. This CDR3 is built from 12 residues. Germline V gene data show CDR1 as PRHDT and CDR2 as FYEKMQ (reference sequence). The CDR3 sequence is CASSLDRGMQFF. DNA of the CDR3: TGTGCCAGCAGCTTAGACAGGGGGATGCAGTTCTTC.

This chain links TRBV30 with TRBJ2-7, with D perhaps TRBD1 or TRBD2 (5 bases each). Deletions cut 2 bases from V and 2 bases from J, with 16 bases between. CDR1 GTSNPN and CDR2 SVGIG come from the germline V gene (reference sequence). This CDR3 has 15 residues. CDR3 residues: CAWSPDYGAPYEQYF. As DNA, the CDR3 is TGTGCCTGGAGTCCCGACTACGGGGCCCCCTACGAGCAGTACTTC.

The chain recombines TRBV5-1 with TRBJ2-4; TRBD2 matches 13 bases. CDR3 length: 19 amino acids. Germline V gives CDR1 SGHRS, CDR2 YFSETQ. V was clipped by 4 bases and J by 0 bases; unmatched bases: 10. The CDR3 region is CASSPRLAGGPVAKNIQYF. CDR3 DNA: TGCGCCAGCAGCCCCCGACTAGCGGGAGGCCCTGTAGCCAAAAACATTCAGTACTTC.

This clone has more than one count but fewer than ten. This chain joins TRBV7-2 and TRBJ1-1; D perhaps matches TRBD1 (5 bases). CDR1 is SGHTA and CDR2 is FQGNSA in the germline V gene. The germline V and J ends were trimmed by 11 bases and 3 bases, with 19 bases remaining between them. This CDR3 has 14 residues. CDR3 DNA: TGTGCCTCAGGGCGGGGTGGAGGGTACACTGAAGCTTTCTTT. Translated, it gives CASGRGGGYTEAFF.

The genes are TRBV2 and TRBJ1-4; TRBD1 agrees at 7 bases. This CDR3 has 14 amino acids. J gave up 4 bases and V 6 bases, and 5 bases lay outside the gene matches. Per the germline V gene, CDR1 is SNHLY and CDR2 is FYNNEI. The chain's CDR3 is CASRPGQFNEKLFF. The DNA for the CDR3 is TGTGCCAGCAGGCCGGGACAGTTTAATGAAAAACTGTTTTTT. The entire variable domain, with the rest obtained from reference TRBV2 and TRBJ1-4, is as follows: EPEVTQTPSHQVTQMGQEVILRCVPISNHLYFYWYRQILGQKVEFLVSFYNNEISEKSEIFDDQFSVERPDGSNFTLKIRSTKLEDSAMYFCASRPGQFNEKLFFGSGTQLSVL.

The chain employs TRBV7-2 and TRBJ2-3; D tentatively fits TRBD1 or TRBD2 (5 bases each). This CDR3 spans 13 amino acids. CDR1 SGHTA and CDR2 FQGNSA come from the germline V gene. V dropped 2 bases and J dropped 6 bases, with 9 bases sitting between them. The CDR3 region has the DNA TGTGCCAGCAGCTTATTCGGGGCGGATACGCAGTATTTT. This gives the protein CASSLFGADTQYF.

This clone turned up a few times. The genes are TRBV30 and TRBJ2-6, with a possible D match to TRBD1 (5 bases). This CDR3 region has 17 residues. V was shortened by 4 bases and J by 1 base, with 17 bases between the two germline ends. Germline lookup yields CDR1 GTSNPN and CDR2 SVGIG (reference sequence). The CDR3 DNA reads TGTGCCTGGAATTCAGGACACGCCTCGTCTGGGGCCAACGTCCTGACTTTC. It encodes CAWNSGHASSGANVLTF.

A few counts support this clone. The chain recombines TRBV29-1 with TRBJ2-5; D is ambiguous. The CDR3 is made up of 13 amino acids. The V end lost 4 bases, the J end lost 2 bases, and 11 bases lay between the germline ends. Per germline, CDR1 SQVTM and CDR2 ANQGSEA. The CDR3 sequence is CSVVRSAQETQYF. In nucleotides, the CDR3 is TGCAGCGTTGTAAGGTCAGCGCAAGAGACCCAGTACTTC.

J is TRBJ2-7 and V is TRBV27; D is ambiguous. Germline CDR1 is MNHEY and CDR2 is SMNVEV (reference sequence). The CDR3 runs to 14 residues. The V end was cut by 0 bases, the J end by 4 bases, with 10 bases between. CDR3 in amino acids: CASSLSLAEYEQYF. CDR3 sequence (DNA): TGTGCCAGCAGTTTATCGCTGGCGGAATACGAGCAGTACTTC.

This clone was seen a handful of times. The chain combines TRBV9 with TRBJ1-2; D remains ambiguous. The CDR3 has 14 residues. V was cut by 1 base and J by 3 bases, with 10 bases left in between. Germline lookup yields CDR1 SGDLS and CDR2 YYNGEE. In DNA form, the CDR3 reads TGTGCCAGCAGCGTAACGGGAGATCACTATGGCTACACCTTC. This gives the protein CASSVTGDHYGYTF.

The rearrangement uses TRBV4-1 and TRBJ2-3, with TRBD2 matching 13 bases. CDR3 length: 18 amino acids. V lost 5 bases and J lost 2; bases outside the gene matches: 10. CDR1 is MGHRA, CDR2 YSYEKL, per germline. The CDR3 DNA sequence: TGCGCCAGCAGCTCCCGGACTAGCGGGGGCCCCCTCACAGATACGCAGTATTTT. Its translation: CASSSRTSGGPLTDTQYF.

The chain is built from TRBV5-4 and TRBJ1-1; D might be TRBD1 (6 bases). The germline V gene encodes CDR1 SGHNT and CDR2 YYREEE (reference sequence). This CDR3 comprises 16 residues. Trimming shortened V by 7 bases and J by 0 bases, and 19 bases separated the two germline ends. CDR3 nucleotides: TGTGCCAGCTCTCGAGTCGGACAGCTAATGAACACTGAAGCTTTCTTT. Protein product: CASSRVGQLMNTEAFF.

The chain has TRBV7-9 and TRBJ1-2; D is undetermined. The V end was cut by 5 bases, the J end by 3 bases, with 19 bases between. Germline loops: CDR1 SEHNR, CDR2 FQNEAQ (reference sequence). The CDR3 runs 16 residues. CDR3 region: CASSAHQESSYYGYTF. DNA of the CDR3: TGTGCCAGCAGCGCCCATCAGGAATCCTCCTACTATGGCTACACCTTC.